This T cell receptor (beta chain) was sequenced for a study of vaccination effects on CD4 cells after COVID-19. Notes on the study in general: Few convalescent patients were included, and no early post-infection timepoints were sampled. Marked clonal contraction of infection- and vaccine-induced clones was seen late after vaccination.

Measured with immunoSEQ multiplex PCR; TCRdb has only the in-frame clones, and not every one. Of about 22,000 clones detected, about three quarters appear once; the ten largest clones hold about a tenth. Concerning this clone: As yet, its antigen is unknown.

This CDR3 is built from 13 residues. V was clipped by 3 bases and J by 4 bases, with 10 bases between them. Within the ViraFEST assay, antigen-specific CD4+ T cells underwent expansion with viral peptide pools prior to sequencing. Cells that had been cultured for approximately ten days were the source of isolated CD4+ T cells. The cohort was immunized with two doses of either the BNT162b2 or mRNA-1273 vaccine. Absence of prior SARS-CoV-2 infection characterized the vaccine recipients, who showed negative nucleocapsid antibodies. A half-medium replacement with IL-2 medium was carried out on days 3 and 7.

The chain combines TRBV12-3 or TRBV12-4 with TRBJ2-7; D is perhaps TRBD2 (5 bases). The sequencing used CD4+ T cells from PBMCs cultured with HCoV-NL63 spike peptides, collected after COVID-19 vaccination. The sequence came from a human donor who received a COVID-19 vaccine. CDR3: CASSFSGGYEQYF. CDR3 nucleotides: TGTGCCAGCAGTTTTTCAGGCGGGTACGAGCAGTACTTC.